Below are 10 T cell receptor beta chains sequenced from a single sample in a study of blood T cell repertoires in COVID-19. The repertoire was sequenced with immunoSEQ multiplex PCR; TCRdb's copy has only in-frame clones and lacks some. The table has approximately 200,000 clones, 88% seen once; the top ten hold around 2.9%. The sequencing input was peripheral blood. The receptors were gathered from a woman in her sixties or seventies with acute or convalescent COVID-19.

The chain is built from TRBV2 and TRBJ1-3, with D possibly matching TRBD1 (5 bases). Trimming left V 7 bases short and J 8 bases short, with 9 bases between. Germline CDR1 reads SNHLY; CDR2 reads FYNNEI. This CDR3 comprises 11 residues. The CDR3 protein is CASTQGYTIYF. In DNA, the CDR3 is TGTGCCAGCACCCAGGGTTACACCATATATTTT. Full variable domain (outside the CDR3, taken from reference TRBV2 and TRBJ1-3): EPEVTQTPSHQVTQMGQEVILRCVPISNHLYFYWYRQILGQKVEFLVSFYNNEISEKSEIFDDQFSVERPDGSNFTLKIRSTKLEDSAMYFCASTQGYTIYFGEGSWLTVV.

The genes are TRBV7-2 and TRBJ1-5; 8 bases align to TRBD1. Germline V CDR1 and CDR2: SGHTA, FQGNSA. The CDR3 is made up of 14 amino acids. V dropped 5 bases and J dropped 10; count of bases not matched to a gene: 10. The CDR3 DNA is TGTGCCAGCAGCACATCAGGGGGCCCCGAACCCCAGCATTTT. This gives the protein CASSTSGGPEPQHF.

This clone has only one observation. The V and J genes are TRBV18 and TRBJ2-1, with TRBD2 matching 15 bases. Per the germline V gene, CDR1 is KGHSH and CDR2 is LQKENI. The CDR3 length is 16 residues. Trimming at V came to 8 bases and at J to 1 base, leaving 3 bases not matched to a gene. CDR3 in DNA: TGTGCCAGCCGGGGACTAGCGGGAGGTTCCTACAATGAGCAGTTCTTC. It codes for CASRGLAGGSYNEQFF.

The V call is TRBV4-1, the J call TRBJ1-6, with 7 bases lining up with TRBD1. The CDR3 runs 17 residues. CDR1 is MGHRA, CDR2 YSYEKL, per germline. The V segment lost 0 bases and the J segment 9 bases; nucleotides outside the gene matches: 11. For the CDR3, the DNA is TGCGCCAGCAGCCAAGATCAGGGGACAGTGCCCAGTTCACCCCTCCACTTT. Its protein is CASSQDQGTVPSSPLHF.

J is TRBJ2-3 and V is TRBV5-4; unclear D gene. Trimming took off 2 bases at V and 4 bases at J, with 20 bases between the two ends. Germline CDR1 is SGHNT and CDR2 is YYREEE (reference sequence). There are 17 residues in the CDR3. This CDR3 reads CASSFPSLSATPDTQYF. In DNA, the CDR3 is TGTGCCAGCAGCTTCCCCTCTCTCAGCGCCACCCCAGATACGCAGTATTTT.

J is TRBJ2-7 and V is TRBV10-3; maybe TRBD2 (6 bases). The CDR3 totals 15 residues. Looked up from germline, CDR1 is ENHRY and CDR2 is SYGVKD. Between the trimmed V and J ends, which lost 2 bases and 6 bases, there was a span of 17 bases. This CDR3 is CAISEGGSLSGEQYF. CDR3 nucleotides: TGTGCCATCAGTGAGGGGGGGTCGCTCTCGGGCGAGCAGTACTTC.

The gene calls are TRBV4-2 and TRBJ1-1; 10 bases are a match to TRBD1. The CDR3 is 15 amino acids. The germline gives CDR1 LGHNA, CDR2 YNFKEQ. V lost 0 bases to trimming and J lost 8 bases; unmatched junction nucleotides: 6. DNA of the CDR3: TGTGCCAGCAGCCAAGATCGGGACAGGGGTTTGGAAGCTTTCTTT. Protein: CASSQDRDRGLEAFF.

The CDR3 DNA follows: TGTGCCACCAGCAGAGATTATGGGCAGGTGAACACTGAAGCTTTCTTT. It encodes CATSRDYGQVNTEAFF. This sequence joins TRBV15 and TRBJ1-1; no reliable D call. V gave up 0 bases and J gave up 0 bases, with 11 bases separating them. CDR3 length equals 16 residues. Germline loops: CDR1 LNHNV, CDR2 YYDKDF (reference sequence).

The gene calls are TRBV10-1 and TRBJ2-3; D is unresolved. The CDR3 extends over 13 amino acids. Germline V gene data show CDR1 as WNHNN and CDR2 as SYGVQD (reference sequence). Trimming removed 3 bases from V and 0 bases from J, with 4 bases in between. The CDR3 coding sequence is TGCGCCAGCAGTGAAAGCAGCACAGATACGCAGTATTTT. This gives the protein CASSESSTDTQYF.

The chain recombines TRBV7-3 with TRBJ1-2; 7 positions match TRBD1. J lost 8 bases, V lost 5 bases, and 8 bases had no gene match. The length of the CDR3 is 13 residues. Germline loops: CDR1 SGHTA, CDR2 FQGTGA. Here the CDR3 reads CASSNGQAGGYTF. In DNA form, the CDR3 reads TGTGCCAGCAGCAATGGACAGGCGGGCGGCTACACCTTC.